One sample yielded the 6 T cell receptor beta chains listed below, sequenced in a study of T cell repertoires in aging, cancer and after chemotherapy (dated by TCRdb to the late 2010s). Genomic DNA extracted from peripheral blood, rather than sorted cells or RNA, was used as the source for amplification of TCR beta rearrangements. Sequenced on an Illumina MiSeq. Rearranged TRB sequences spanning V, D and J segments were amplified in a multiplex touch-down PCR with a mixed TRB-A/B primer pool. The raw public reads went through TCRdb reprocessing: fastp at Q25, MiXCR clone calling, in-frame beta chains kept. Entries that share a CDR3 protein sequence are merged under the most common genes and DNA. This sample lists 9,000 to 9,500 distinct CDR3 sequences; 34% were detected once. 3% to 4.5% of the sample is in the top ten clones. The sample taken for sequencing was blood. The source is a human donor in good health.

This clonotype showed up just a few times. The chain couples TRBV19 to TRBJ1-5; possible D gene TRBD1, 5 bases. This CDR3 is built from 17 residues. Looked up from germline, CDR1 is LNHDA and CDR2 is SQIVND (reference sequence). The V end was cut by 5 bases, the J end by 1 base, with 18 bases between. The CDR3 is CASSGGFGAGSNQPQHF. Here the CDR3 DNA reads TGTGCCAGTAGTGGTGGTTTCGGGGCGGGGAGCAATCAGCCCCAGCATTTT.

Only a few counts were recorded for this clonotype. This chain connects TRBV6-5 to TRBJ1-3; D is ambiguous. Deletions cut 8 bases from V and 4 bases from J, with 12 bases between. The germline V gene encodes CDR1 MNHEY and CDR2 SVGAGI. This CDR3 comprises 13 residues. CDR3 in DNA: TGTGCCAGCGGAATCGGGTTAGGAAACACCATATATTTT. Amino acid sequence: CASGIGLGNTIYF.

This clonotype was recorded a few times. The rearrangement joins TRBV11-1 to TRBJ1-5, with TRBD1 matching over 7 bases. This CDR3 spans 14 amino acids. The germline CDR1 and CDR2 sequences are SGHAT and FQDESV (reference sequence). The J segment lost 0 bases and the V segment lost 4 bases, leaving 0 bases of the junction unmatched. The CDR3: CASSSGGSNQPQHF. The CDR3 region has the DNA TGTGCCAGCAGCTCAGGGGGTAGCAATCAGCCCCAGCATTTT. Based on the CDR3 plus reference TRBV11-1 and TRBJ1-5, the full variable domain is EAEVAQSPRYKITEKSQAVAFWCDPISGHATLYWYRQILGQGPELLVQFQDESVVDDSQLPKDRFSAERLKGVDSTLKIQPAELGDSAMYLCASSSGGSNQPQHFGDGTRLSIL.

The chain uses TRBV11-2 and TRBJ1-1, with D possibly matching TRBD1 (5 bases). Germline assignment: CDR1 SGHAT and CDR2 FQNNGV. V was shortened by 5 bases and J by 5 bases, with 18 bases between the two germline ends. This CDR3 spans 15 amino acids. The CDR3 DNA sequence: TGTGCCAGCAGCACCCTAGACTGGGGGGGGACTGAAGCTTTCTTT. Translating it yields CASSTLDWGGTEAFF.

V is TRBV7-9 and J is TRBJ2-3; 9 positions agree with TRBD2. The V segment lost 1 base and the J segment 0 bases; nucleotides outside the gene matches: 2. The germline V gene encodes CDR1 SEHNR and CDR2 FQNEAQ (reference sequence). This CDR3 comprises 16 residues. The CDR3 coding sequence is TGTGCCAGCAGCTTAGGACTAGCGGATAGCACAGATACGCAGTATTTT. Protein: CASSLGLADSTDTQYF.

This clonotype came up a few times. This chain uses TRBV15 with TRBJ1-1, with TRBD1 matching 9 bases. This CDR3 is built from 14 residues. Germline loops: CDR1 LNHNV, CDR2 YYDKDF (reference sequence). CDR3 sequence: CVSRAGTGRGEAFF. The CDR3 nucleotides are TGTGTCTCAAGAGCCGGGACAGGGAGGGGGGAGGCTTTCTTT.